The 24 T cell receptor beta chains below were found in one sample sequenced in a study of human T cells and chemical hapten exposure. Each CDR3 protein is one row after TCRdb ran MiXCR on the RACE reads. The repertoire holds 89,000 or so distinct CDR3 sequences, with approximately 7% as singletons. The time point here: patch test 2, 6 weeks after DPC sensitization. Treatment indicated: therapeutic diphenylcyclopropenone sensitization with weekly scalp DPC. Sequenced material: whole blood, taken in connection with sensitization to the hapten diphenylcyclopropenone (DPC). The receptors come from a woman in her 30s with alopecia areata. Some clones in this sample may be carry-over from other donors' samples.

The sample holds many counts of this clonotype. This chain uses TRBV15 with TRBJ1-1; possibly TRBD1 for D (5 bases). In germline, CDR1 is LNHNV, CDR2 YYDKDF (reference sequence). Trimming left V 5 bases short and J 1 base short, with 17 bases between. This CDR3 is 16 amino acids long. The CDR3 here is CATSVWGGQGNTEAFF. CDR3 coding DNA: TGTGCCACCAGCGTTTGGGGAGGGCAGGGGAACACTGAAGCTTTCTTT.

This clonotype has a count of ten or more. This chain connects TRBV30 to TRBJ2-7, with TRBD2 as a possible D gene (6 bases). Germline V gene lookup returns CDR1 GTSNPN and CDR2 SVGIG (reference sequence). V was pared by 5 bases and J by 6 bases, with 14 bases between. This CDR3 comprises 12 residues. The CDR3 DNA is TGTGCCTGGGGGGACCTCGGGAGCGAGCAGTACTTC. Its translation: CAWGDLGSEQYF.

There are many counts of this clonotype. This chain links TRBV19 with TRBJ1-5; D is ambiguous. The V end was cut by 3 bases, the J end by 7 bases, with 10 bases between. The CDR3 loop spans 13 amino acids. CDR1 LNHDA and CDR2 SQIVND come from the germline V gene (reference sequence). The CDR3 DNA reads as TGTGCCAGTAGTATGAACCTACGGCAGCCCCAGCATTTT. This sequence encodes CASSMNLRQPQHF.

This clonotype was counted many times. The chain's CDR3 is CASSYAGNGYTF. CDR3 coding DNA: TGTGCCAGCAGTTACGCAGGGAATGGCTACACCTTC. V and J are TRBV6-5 and TRBJ1-2; D may be TRBD1 (5 bases). The CDR3 has 12 residues. Trimming cost V 2 bases and J 6 bases, with 7 bases left between them. Germline lookup yields CDR1 MNHEY and CDR2 SVGAGI.

This sequence joins TRBV5-1 and TRBJ1-6; 10 bases match TRBD1. J lost 9 bases, V lost 0 bases, and 0 bases had no gene match. From germline, CDR1 is SGHRS and CDR2 YFSETQ. The CDR3 totals 14 residues. The CDR3 loop reads CASSLGTGGSPLHF. For the CDR3, the DNA is TGCGCCAGCAGCTTGGGGACAGGGGGTTCACCCCTCCACTTT. The complete variable domain, with remaining parts taken from reference TRBV5-1 and TRBJ1-6, reads KAGVTQTPRYLIKTRGQQVTLSCSPISGHRSVSWYQQTPGQGLQFLFEYFSETQRNKGNFPGRFSGRQFSNSRSEMNVSTLELGDSALYLCASSLGTGGSPLHFGNGTRLTVT.

This clonotype was counted at least ten times. The chain uses TRBV7-9 and TRBJ1-5, with 9 nucleotides matching TRBD1. The germline V gene encodes CDR1 SEHNR and CDR2 FQNEAQ (reference sequence). V was pared by 4 bases and J by 7 bases, with 8 bases of the junction left unmatched. The CDR3 is 15 residues long. DNA for the CDR3: TGTGCCAGCAGCTCAGATCCGGGACAGGGCCAGCCCCAGCATTTT. It is translated as CASSSDPGQGQPQHF.

This clonotype has only a few counts. The chain is built from TRBV6-5 and TRBJ1-2; 8 positions agree with TRBD1. The V gene end was trimmed by 4 bases and the J gene end by 7 bases; junction bases not matched to a gene: 8. Germline V gives CDR1 MNHEY, CDR2 SVGAGI. The length of the CDR3 is 14 residues. CDR3 sequence (DNA): TGTGCCAGCAGTTCCCGAGGGACAGGCGGTGGCTACACCTTC. Translated, it gives CASSSRGTGGGYTF.

This clonotype was seen ten or more times. This chain links TRBV7-2 with TRBJ2-3; 7 bases fit TRBD2. Germline V gene sequence: CDR1 SGHTA, CDR2 FQGNSA. J gave up 1 base and V 7 bases, and 8 bases lay outside the gene matches. The CDR3 consists of 15 residues. The CDR3, as DNA: TGTGCCAGCAAATTGGGGAGGGGTGGCACAGATACGCAGTATTTT. Its translation: CASKLGRGGTDTQYF.

There are many counts of this clonotype. The J gene is TRBJ1-2, the V gene TRBV2; perhaps TRBD1 as D (5 bases). The CDR3 consists of 14 residues. Germline loops: CDR1 SNHLY, CDR2 FYNNEI. Trimming removed 5 bases at V and 2 bases at J, with 12 bases between. The CDR3 reads CASSPQGVNYGYTF. CDR3 DNA sequence: TGTGCCAGCAGTCCCCAGGGCGTAAACTATGGCTACACCTTC.

The sample holds many counts of this clonotype. The V call is TRBV29-1, the J call TRBJ2-1, with 14 nucleotides matching TRBD2. The CDR3 has 20 residues. CDR1 SQVTM and CDR2 ANQGSEA come from the germline V gene. V gave up 6 bases and J gave up 0 bases; unmatched junction bases: 16. The CDR3 sequence: CSVAVGTSGGHLHSYNEQFF. The CDR3 DNA sequence: TGCAGCGTAGCTGTGGGGACTAGCGGGGGCCATCTCCACTCCTACAATGAGCAGTTCTTC.

This rearrangement joins TRBV11-2 to TRBJ2-6, with TRBD2 matching over 14 bases. CDR1 and CDR2 (germline): SGHAT, FQNNGV. The CDR3 length is 19 residues. The J segment lost 0 bases and the V segment lost 5 bases, leaving 6 bases of the junction unmatched. CDR3 amino acids: CASSPGLAGGHSGANVLTF. The CDR3 DNA reads TGTGCCAGCAGCCCCGGACTAGCGGGGGGCCACTCTGGGGCCAACGTCCTGACTTTC.

The V and J genes are TRBV12-3 or TRBV12-4 and TRBJ1-5, with a weak D call TRBD1 (5 bases). The length of the CDR3 is 16 residues. Deletions cut 3 bases from V and 3 bases from J, with 15 bases between. The CDR3 region has the DNA TGTGCCAGCAGTTTCGGGCGGGGGGAGATCAATCAGCCCCAGCATTTT. This translates into CASSFGRGEINQPQHF.

The J gene is TRBJ1-2, the V gene TRBV2; D not resolved. Germline CDR1 and CDR2: SNHLY and FYNNEI. V was clipped by 8 bases and J by 7 bases, with 11 bases between them. This CDR3 contains 11 residues. The CDR3 DNA reads TGTGCCAGCCGGGCGGAGGGTGGCTACACCTTC. It is translated as CASRAEGGYTF.

The CDR3 region has the DNA TGCGCCAGCAGCGCATTACAGTTCCAAGAGACCCAGTACTTC. It codes for CASSALQFQETQYF. The chain combines TRBV5-1 with TRBJ2-5; D not certain. Trimming pared 4 bases from V and 1 base from J, leaving 11 bases between. The germline V gene encodes CDR1 SGHRS and CDR2 YFSETQ. The CDR3 loop spans 14 amino acids.

This clonotype showed up just a few times. This chain connects TRBV3-1 to TRBJ2-7; D is unclear. V was pared by 0 bases and J by 0 bases, with 6 bases between. CDR1 LGHDT and CDR2 YNNKEL come from the germline V gene (reference sequence). The CDR3 spans 14 residues. The DNA of the CDR3 is TGTGCCAGCAGCCAAGAGGGGTCCTCCTACGAGCAGTACTTC. Translating it yields CASSQEGSSYEQYF.

This clonotype was seen a few times. V gene TRBV29-1 combines with J gene TRBJ1-1, with TRBD1 identical over 12 bases. This CDR3 contains 15 residues. The junction had 7 bases not matched to a gene; V was cut back by 3 bases and J by 5 bases. Germline lookup yields CDR1 SQVTM and CDR2 ANQGSEA. The CDR3 coding sequence is TGCAGCGTTGAGGGGGACAGGGGGCGGAGGACTGAAGCTTTCTTT. This codes for CSVEGDRGRRTEAFF.

Ten or more counts support this clonotype. The chain's CDR3 is CAWSARGISPLHF. CDR3 nucleotides: TGTGCCTGGAGTGCAAGAGGGATTTCACCCCTCCACTTT. The chain employs TRBV30 and TRBJ1-6; D gene ambiguous. The CDR3 length is 13 residues. Germline V gene sequence: CDR1 GTSNPN, CDR2 SVGIG (reference sequence). V lost 1 base to trimming and J lost 9 bases, with 10 bases between them.

V and J are TRBV5-1 and TRBJ1-2; a weak D match, TRBD1 (6 bases). This CDR3 region has 12 residues. With 6 bases removed from V and 7 bases from J, the gap between germline ends came to 13 bases. Germline V lookup: CDR1 SGHRS, CDR2 YFSETQ. CDR3 residues: CASNGLGAGYTF. The CDR3 region has the DNA TGCGCCAGCAACGGATTGGGGGCTGGCTACACCTTC. Full variable domain (outside the CDR3, taken from reference TRBV5-1 and TRBJ1-2): KAGVTQTPRYLIKTRGQQVTLSCSPISGHRSVSWYQQTPGQGLQFLFEYFSETQRNKGNFPGRFSGRQFSNSRSEMNVSTLELGDSALYLCASNGLGAGYTFGSGTRLTVV.

This clonotype was recorded many times. The chain links TRBV2 to TRBJ1-1; perhaps TRBD1 as D (6 bases). Germline CDR1 and CDR2: SNHLY and FYNNEI. The CDR3 has 14 residues. The V end was cut by 7 bases, the J end by 4 bases, with 16 bases between. CDR3 protein: CASILEGGVTEAFF. The CDR3 bases are TGTGCCAGCATCCTGGAGGGGGGGGTCACTGAAGCTTTCTTT.

This clonotype was seen many times. The chain links TRBV7-9 to TRBJ2-1; a weak D match, TRBD2 (6 bases). Germline CDR1 is SEHNR and CDR2 is FQNEAQ (reference sequence). The CDR3 length is 13 residues. Trimming left V 3 bases short and J 7 bases short, with 10 bases between. The CDR3 loop reads CASSLGLANEQFF. The CDR3, as DNA: TGTGCCAGCAGCTTGGGACTGGCGAATGAGCAGTTCTTC.

This rearrangement joins TRBV12-3 or TRBV12-4 to TRBJ1-5; 7 bases match TRBD1. CDR3 length equals 13 residues. Trimming at V came to 6 bases and at J to 7 bases, leaving 6 bases not matched to a gene. The chain's CDR3 is CASSPTGEQPQHF. In nucleotides, the CDR3 is TGTGCCAGCAGCCCTACAGGGGAACAGCCCCAGCATTTT.

The sample holds many counts of this clonotype. The rearrangement links TRBV7-9 to TRBJ1-2; TRBD1 is a possible D gene (5 bases). Germline V gene lookup returns CDR1 SEHNR and CDR2 FQNEAQ (reference sequence). CDR3 length: 14 residues. V lost 0 bases and J 4 bases, leaving 9 bases between the germline ends. CDR3 in DNA: TGTGCCAGCAGCTTAGCGGGGGGGTCCTATGGCTACACCTTC. Protein product: CASSLAGGSYGYTF.

The gene calls are TRBV29-1 and TRBJ2-3, with D uncertain. Germline CDR1 SQVTM, CDR2 ANQGSEA. The CDR3 length is 12 residues. Trimming took off 6 bases at V and 0 bases at J, with 7 bases between the two ends. The CDR3 reads CSVVGSTDTQYF. The DNA of the CDR3 is TGCAGCGTCGTCGGCAGCACAGATACGCAGTATTTT.

The chain has TRBV2 and TRBJ1-3; possible D gene TRBD1, 5 bases. This CDR3 comprises 13 residues. Between the trimmed V and J ends, which lost 6 bases and 4 bases, there was a span of 10 bases. CDR1 SNHLY and CDR2 FYNNEI come from the germline V gene. This chain's CDR3 is CASRDWTGNTIYF. The CDR3 nucleotides read TGTGCCAGCAGGGACTGGACAGGAAACACCATATATTTT.